A single sample gave rise to the 28 T cell receptor beta chains below, sequenced in a study of lymphopenia after photon versus proton radiotherapy. Generated by immunoSEQ multiplex PCR, the TCRdb table keeps only in-frame clones and is missing some. The sample gives roughly 58,000 clones, about 85% of which show up once; 9.5% to 15% is in the top ten. This material consisted of peripheral blood, taken from a patient treated with proton-based radiotherapy. The receptor set was obtained from a man older than 75 with esophageal cancer.

The V call is TRBV29-1, the J call TRBJ2-7; D may match TRBD1 or TRBD2 (5 bases each). This CDR3 is built from 16 residues. Germline V lookup: CDR1 SQVTM, CDR2 ANQGSEA. V was cut by 4 bases and J by 2 bases, with 21 bases left in between. The CDR3 here is CSVGPRGSPQTYEQYF. CDR3 nucleotide sequence: TGCAGCGTTGGTCCTCGGGGCTCACCACAGACCTACGAGCAGTACTTC.

The chain carries TRBV7-6 and TRBJ2-1; 7 nucleotides align to TRBD2. CDR3 size: 14 residues. V lost 5 bases and J lost 2; bases outside the gene matches: 3. Germline V gene data show CDR1 as SGHVS and CDR2 as FNYEAQ. CDR3 residues: CASSAGLAYNEQFF. In DNA, the CDR3 is TGTGCCAGCAGCGCCGGACTAGCCTACAATGAGCAGTTCTTC.

The chain couples TRBV11-2 to TRBJ2-5; D might be TRBD2 (5 bases). The CDR3 is 12 amino acids. The V and J ends lost 2 bases and 12 bases respectively, with 13 bases between them. Germline-derived CDR1 and CDR2 are SGHAT and FQNNGV. CDR3 amino acids: CASSLLVEAKYF. In DNA, the CDR3 is TGTGCCAGCAGCTTATTAGTGGAGGCCAAGTACTTC.

The genes are TRBV10-3 and TRBJ2-6; tentatively, D is TRBD2 (6 bases). Deletions cut 11 bases from V and 2 bases from J, with 13 bases between. Germline CDR1 reads ENHRY; CDR2 reads SYGVKD. The CDR3 covers 14 residues. CDR3: CAVGRGTGANVLTF. CDR3 bases: TGTGCCGTGGGTCGGGGGACTGGGGCCAACGTCCTGACTTTC.

This clone was seen only a few times. The V and J genes are TRBV6-1 and TRBJ2-3; the D gene is possibly TRBD1 (6 bases). CDR1 and CDR2 from the germline V gene are MNHNS and SASEGT. The V end was cut by 9 bases, the J end by 0 bases, with 10 bases between. The CDR3 length is 13 residues. Written as DNA, the CDR3 is TGTGCCAGTTCCACAGGGAGCACAGATACGCAGTATTTT. The encoded protein is CASSTGSTDTQYF.

The chain is built from TRBV6-1 and TRBJ2-7; 7 bases are shared with TRBD2. CDR3 length: 15 amino acids. The germline V gene encodes CDR1 MNHNS and CDR2 SASEGT. V lost 5 bases and J lost 4; bases outside the gene matches: 11. CDR3 nucleotides: TGTGCCAGCAGTATGAAGGGAGGGGTCGTTTACGAGCAGTACTTC. Amino acids: CASSMKGGVVYEQYF.

J is TRBJ2-5 and V is TRBV7-6; D remains ambiguous. There are 15 residues in the CDR3. Trimming removed 1 base at V and 0 bases at J, with 9 bases between. Germline CDR1 and CDR2: SGHVS and FNYEAQ. The CDR3 DNA reads as TGTGCCAGCAGCTTAGTCAAAGCGTACCAAGAGACCCAGTACTTC. It translates to CASSLVKAYQETQYF.

The chain couples TRBV11-1 to TRBJ1-1, with 10 bases lining up with TRBD1. Germline V gene data show CDR1 as SGHAT and CDR2 as FQDESV (reference sequence). This CDR3 is 14 amino acids long. After removal of 5 bases from V and 5 bases from J, the junction contained 5 bases not matched to a gene. The chain's CDR3 is CASSVGQGWTEAFF. CDR3 coding DNA: TGTGCCAGCAGCGTGGGACAGGGGTGGACTGAAGCTTTCTTT. Complete variable domain (other parts from reference TRBV11-1 and TRBJ1-1): EAEVAQSPRYKITEKSQAVAFWCDPISGHATLYWYRQILGQGPELLVQFQDESVVDDSQLPKDRFSAERLKGVDSTLKIQPAELGDSAMYLCASSVGQGWTEAFFGQGTRLTVV.

The chain couples TRBV5-4 to TRBJ1-5; the D is unclear. Germline V gene lookup returns CDR1 SGHNT and CDR2 YYREEE (reference sequence). The CDR3 has 16 residues. Trimming shortened V by 4 bases and J by 1 base, and 15 bases separated the two germline ends. CDR3 bases: TGTGCCAGCAGCCTATCGGGAGGAATGAGCAATCAGCCCCAGCATTTT. Residues: CASSLSGGMSNQPQHF.

The chain carries TRBV6-5 and TRBJ1-1; maybe TRBD1 (6 bases). Between the trimmed V and J ends, which lost 0 bases and 4 bases, there was a span of 12 bases. Germline loops: CDR1 MNHEY, CDR2 SVGAGI. This CDR3 has 15 amino acids. CDR3 in amino acids: CASSYSPTGITEAFF. The CDR3 nucleotides are TGTGCCAGCAGTTACTCCCCAACAGGGATCACTGAAGCTTTCTTT.

The chain carries TRBV11-2 and TRBJ2-1, with D uncertain. The CDR3 contains 15 residues. Germline CDR1 reads SGHAT; CDR2 reads FQNNGV. Trimming took 5 bases from V and 8 from J, leaving 19 bases between them. The CDR3 sequence is CASSNRALKGDEQFF. Here the CDR3 DNA reads TGTGCCAGCAGCAACCGGGCCCTAAAAGGCGATGAGCAGTTCTTC.

CDR3 loop: CATSRRGTDEKLFF. DNA for the CDR3: TGTGCCACCTCCCGGCGGGGGACTGATGAAAAACTGTTTTTT. The chain has TRBV25-1 and TRBJ1-4; a weak D match, TRBD1 (5 bases). V lost 10 bases to trimming and J lost 6 bases, with 18 bases between them. The germline V gene encodes CDR1 MGHDK and CDR2 SYGVNS. This CDR3 has 14 amino acids.

V and J are TRBV19 and TRBJ2-1, with a tentative D call TRBD2 (5 bases). Germline CDR1 is LNHDA and CDR2 is SQIVND (reference sequence). Trimming took 1 base from V and 0 from J, leaving 10 bases between them. The CDR3 is made up of 16 amino acids. CDR3 bases: TGTGCCAGTAGTATAGCTAGCTGGAGCTCCTACAATGAGCAGTTCTTC. Translating gives CASSIASWSSYNEQFF. The complete variable domain, with remaining parts taken from reference TRBV19 and TRBJ2-1, reads DGGITQSPKYLFRKEGQNVTLSCEQNLNHDAMYWYRQDPGQGLRLIYYSQIVNDFQKGDIAEGYSVSREKKESFPLTVTSAQKNPTAFYLCASSIASWSSYNEQFFGPGTRLTVL.

The V gene is TRBV5-5, the J gene TRBJ1-2; D is possibly TRBD1 (6 bases). V was cut by 4 bases and J by 4 bases, with 17 bases left in between. Germline lookup yields CDR1 SGHKS and CDR2 YYEKEE (reference sequence). The CDR3 extends over 15 amino acids. The CDR3 region has the DNA TGTGCCAGCAGCGTGGCGGCGGGGGGCGCCTATGGCTACACCTTC. Translated, it gives CASSVAAGGAYGYTF.

The V call is TRBV29-1, the J call TRBJ1-1; 11 bases are shared with TRBD1. CDR1 and CDR2 from the germline V gene are SQVTM and ANQGSEA. The junction had 2 bases not matched to a gene; V was cut back by 7 bases and J by 4 bases. This CDR3 spans 12 amino acids. CDR3 region: CSAGTGGTEAFF. DNA for the CDR3: TGCAGCGCTGGGACAGGGGGCACTGAAGCTTTCTTT. Full variable domain (remainder filled in from reference TRBV29-1 and TRBJ1-1): SAVISQKPSRDICQRGTSLTIQCQVDSQVTMMFWYRQQPGQSLTLIATANQGSEATYESGFVIDKFPISRPNLTFSTLTVSNMSPEDSSIYLCSAGTGGTEAFFGQGTRLTVV.

This chain connects TRBV6-5 to TRBJ2-3; D may be TRBD1 (5 bases). There are 14 residues in the CDR3. Trimming took off 2 bases at V and 4 bases at J, with 10 bases between the two ends. Germline V CDR1 and CDR2: MNHEY, SVGAGI. Here the CDR3 DNA reads TGTGCCAGCAGTTACAGAGAGACAGCAGATACGCAGTATTTT. Its protein is CASSYRETADTQYF.

CDR3 sequence: CASSEHRGLGLFF. The CDR3 DNA is TGTGCCAGCAGTGAACACCGGGGTCTGGGACTGTTTTTT. This chain uses TRBV25-1 with TRBJ1-4; D is ambiguous. Germline assignment: CDR1 MGHDK and CDR2 SYGVNS. V gave up 2 bases and J gave up 13 bases, with 14 bases separating them. The CDR3 consists of 13 residues. Supplemented by reference TRBV25-1 and TRBJ1-4, the full variable domain reads EADIYQTPRYLVIGTGKKITLECSQTMGHDKMYWYQQDPGMELHLIHYSYGVNSTEKGDLSSESTVSRIRTEHFPLTLESARPSHTSQYLCASSEHRGLGLFFGSGTQLSVL.

The chain couples TRBV4-1 to TRBJ2-3; TRBD2 matches at 11 bases. The CDR3 extends over 16 amino acids. V shed 5 bases, J shed 2 bases, and the junction held 6 bases outside the gene matches. Germline values: CDR1 MGHRA, CDR2 YSYEKL. CDR3 DNA: TGCGCCAGCAGCACCGGGACTAGCGGCTTCACAGATACGCAGTATTTT. Translated: CASSTGTSGFTDTQYF.

This clone was detected only a few times. The chain joins TRBV2 to TRBJ1-4, with D possibly TRBD1 on 6 matching bases. Germline lookup yields CDR1 SNHLY and CDR2 FYNNEI. The V gene lost 6 bases and the J gene lost 7 bases, with 18 bases spanning the gap. CDR3 length: 15 residues. The CDR3 reads CASRAKDSRSEKLFF. The DNA for the CDR3 is TGTGCCAGCAGAGCCAAGGACAGCCGGAGTGAAAAACTGTTTTTT.

V usage is TRBV6-1 and J usage is TRBJ1-3; a weak D match, TRBD1 (5 bases). This CDR3 has 15 residues. CDR1 is MNHNS, CDR2 SASEGT, per germline. The V end lost 3 bases, the J end lost 2 bases, and 11 bases lay between the germline ends. Written as DNA, the CDR3 is TGTGCCAGCAGTGATTATGGGGCAGCTGGAAACACCATATATTTT. It yields the protein CASSDYGAAGNTIYF.

This rearrangement joins TRBV12-5 to TRBJ1-1; no reliable D call. CDR3 size: 11 residues. Per germline, CDR1 LGHNT and CDR2 FRNRAP. V was clipped by 6 bases and J by 4 bases, with 6 bases between them. The CDR3 spells CASGVSTEAFF. CDR3 DNA: TGTGCTAGTGGGGTTAGCACTGAAGCTTTCTTT. The full variable domain, its missing parts supplied by reference TRBV12-5 and TRBJ1-1, is DARVTQTPRHKVTEMGQEVTMRCQPILGHNTVFWYRQTMMQGLELLAYFRNRAPLDDSGMPKDRFSAEMPDATLATLKIQPSEPRDSAVYFCASGVSTEAFFGQGTRLTVV.

With respect to this clone: A junction end diverges from the germline sequence, so it may reflect a read error. This chain joins TRBV7-2 and TRBJ1-5, with D unclear. Looked up from germline, CDR1 is SGHTA and CDR2 is FQGNSA. The CDR3 spans 14 residues. The CDR3 region has the DNA TGTGCCAGCAGTTTAGGGCTAAATGGGGAGCCCCAGCATTTT. Its translation: CASSLGLNGEPQHF.

This chain joins TRBV21-1 and TRBJ2-7; the table's D call, TRBD2, was not checked against the DNA. TRBV21-1 constitutes a pseudogene. The CDR3 loop spans 16 amino acids. CDR3 region: CASSKARDSRLYEQYF. DNA of the CDR3: TGTGCCAGCAGCAAGGCCCGAGACTCCCGGTTGTACGAGCAGTACTTC.

The chain is built from TRBV4-3 and TRBJ1-2; 11 positions match TRBD1. This CDR3 is built from 16 residues. The germline gives CDR1 LGHNA, CDR2 YSLEER. Trimming took 1 base from V and 4 from J; bases not matched to a gene: 5. The CDR3 DNA reads as TGCGCCAGCAGCCAAGCAAGGACAGGGGGCCGCTATGGCTACACCTTC. This sequence encodes CASSQARTGGRYGYTF.

This chain uses TRBV11-2 with TRBJ2-3; D perhaps matches TRBD1 (6 bases). Trimming shortened V by 5 bases and J by 6 bases, and 18 bases separated the two germline ends. Germline V gene lookup returns CDR1 SGHAT and CDR2 FQNNGV. The CDR3 spans 15 residues. The CDR3 loop reads CASSPQVGAWDTQYF. CDR3 nucleotides: TGTGCCAGCAGCCCTCAAGTGGGGGCATGGGATACGCAGTATTTT.

This clone has a handful of counts. This chain uses TRBV7-9 with TRBJ1-2, with unresolved D. This CDR3 has 15 residues. Germline CDR1 is SEHNR and CDR2 is FQNEAQ (reference sequence). V dropped 1 base and J dropped 0 bases, with 9 bases sitting between them. CDR3 sequence reads: CASSLGRLANYGYTF. The CDR3 DNA reads as TGTGCCAGCAGCTTAGGCCGGTTAGCTAACTATGGCTACACCTTC.

The chain joins TRBV11-2 to TRBJ2-7; D remains unclear. V lost 8 bases and J 0 bases, leaving 8 bases between the germline ends. The germline V gene encodes CDR1 SGHAT and CDR2 FQNNGV. The CDR3 totals 12 residues. The CDR3 reads CASGPDSYEQYF. The CDR3 region has the DNA TGTGCCAGCGGGCCCGACTCCTACGAGCAGTACTTC.

V gene TRBV2 combines with J gene TRBJ2-5; TRBD1 matches 8 bases. The V and J ends lost 4 bases and 4 bases, in that order; junction bases with no gene match: 8. This CDR3 comprises 15 residues. Germline values: CDR1 SNHLY, CDR2 FYNNEI. The CDR3 sequence: CASSAQGAGGETQYF. DNA of the CDR3: TGTGCCAGCAGTGCGCAGGGGGCTGGGGGAGAGACCCAGTACTTC.